A selection of T cell receptor beta chains follows, all from one sample in a study of cytomegalovirus exposure and HLA in healthy donors. Produced via immunoSEQ multiplex PCR; TCRdb's table is partial and in-frame only. This sample has approximately 160,000 clones, with more than 75% found just once. The specimen sequenced was PBMCs. These receptors were collected from a girl aged 10-17 years in good health and CMV-seropositive. The conserved cysteine and the conserved F or W are not part of the CDR3 here. The order of the fields is J gene, V gene, CDR3 protein.

TRBJ2-7,TRBV10-3,AISGDPEREGSYEQY
.,TRBV28,ASVNRGYSYEQY
TRBJ2-2,TRBV11-3,ASSYGGGQSGELF
TRBJ1-1,TRBV13,ASSFRSTGGDTEAF
TRBJ2-2,TRBV19,ASRLQGYSGELF
TRBJ1-5,TRBV21-1,ASRITTGSNQPQH
TRBJ1-2,TRBV15,ATSRAGRVNYGYT
TRBJ2-1,TRBV29-1,SAPGLAGVNEQF
TRBJ2-5,TRBV6-1,ASTAGDVETQY
TRBJ2-5,TRBV4-1,ASSQPRAGTGKTQY
TRBJ1-1,TRBV10-2,ASRQGAHDTEAF
TRBJ2-1,TRBV10-1,ASSRSSLDNEQF
TRBJ2-7,TRBV4-1,ASSQDLTSTEQY
TRBJ2-5,TRBV6-5,ASSYGGGSKETQY
TRBJ2-3,TRBV4-3,ASSQEASHTDTQY
TRBJ2-7,TRBV6-4,ATQQGRTRDRASSSYEQY
TRBJ2-3,TRBV6-5,ASSTGTGTTDTQY
TRBJ1-2,TRBV6-1,ASSLGQGNGYT
TRBJ1-4,TRBV18,ASSPPQEKKLF
TRBJ2-5,TRBV5-1,ASSLRGNQETQY
TRBJ2-3,TRBV19,ASSVLAGEGQDTQY
TRBJ2-7,TRBV18,ASSPFPGSERGTYYEQY
TRBJ1-5,TRBV2,ASRKDRSWEPQH
TRBJ1-2,TRBV5-4,ASSLAAGGADGYT
TRBJ2-1,TRBV7-3,ASSLMTSGDNEQF
TRBJ2-2,TRBV25-1,ASMTGYTGELF
TRBJ2-7,TRBV19,ASSRTGYEQY
TRBJ2-7,TRBV6-5,ASMRELGYEQY
TRBJ2-5,TRBV7-9,ASSSLLAGDQETQY
TRBJ2-7,TRBV4-1,ASSPVKEVFSYEQY
TRBJ1-3,TRBV7-8,ASSLAGDWGNTIY
TRBJ1-5,TRBV7-8,ASSLTGSQPQH
TRBJ2-5,TRBV18,ASSPPSQETQY
TRBJ1-2,TRBV28,ASSRYFNYGYT
TRBJ2-2,TRBV9,ASSVATERGAGELF
TRBJ1-2,TRBV27,ASSLGQGLYGYT
TRBJ2-1,TRBV4-3,ASSQGGLAEGNEQF
TRBJ1-6,TRBV4-1,ASSQDLGRGYNSPLH
TRBJ1-2,TRBV19,ASHPGGANGYT
TRBJ2-1,TRBV5-4,ASSFGTGTYNEQF
TRBJ1-1,TRBV5-1,ASSAYTGELNTEAF
TRBJ2-5,TRBV4-2,ASSQIRDTLETQY
TRBJ1-1,TRBV2,ASRLPGQGPTEAF
TRBJ2-2,TRBV5-1,ASSWGAGAKNTGELF
TRBJ1-3,TRBV6-6,ASSYSSVSGNTIY
TRBJ2-1,TRBV30,AWSVRTSGGGYNEQF
TRBJ1-4,TRBV6-1,ASSEAETGGGEKLF
TRBJ1-3,TRBV6-5,ASSLLSGNTIY
TRBJ2-7,TRBV6-1,ASSKLAGGPYEQY
TRBJ2-3,TRBV6-5,ASTRLEKSDTQY
TRBJ2-3,TRBV5-8,ASSLDTSGTDTQY
TRBJ1-2,TRBV27,ASSLYGDIYGYT
TRBJ1-4,TRBV5-6,ASSYTDTYEKLF
TRBJ2-7,TRBV21-1,ASSRGGDREGVGYEQY
TRBJ2-3,TRBV28,ASSTGGRDTQY
TRBJ1-2,TRBV5-1,ASSIDRPPYGYT
TRBJ2-3,TRBV28,ASRPWDRGQDTQY
TRBJ2-2,TRBV30,AWSELAPTGELF